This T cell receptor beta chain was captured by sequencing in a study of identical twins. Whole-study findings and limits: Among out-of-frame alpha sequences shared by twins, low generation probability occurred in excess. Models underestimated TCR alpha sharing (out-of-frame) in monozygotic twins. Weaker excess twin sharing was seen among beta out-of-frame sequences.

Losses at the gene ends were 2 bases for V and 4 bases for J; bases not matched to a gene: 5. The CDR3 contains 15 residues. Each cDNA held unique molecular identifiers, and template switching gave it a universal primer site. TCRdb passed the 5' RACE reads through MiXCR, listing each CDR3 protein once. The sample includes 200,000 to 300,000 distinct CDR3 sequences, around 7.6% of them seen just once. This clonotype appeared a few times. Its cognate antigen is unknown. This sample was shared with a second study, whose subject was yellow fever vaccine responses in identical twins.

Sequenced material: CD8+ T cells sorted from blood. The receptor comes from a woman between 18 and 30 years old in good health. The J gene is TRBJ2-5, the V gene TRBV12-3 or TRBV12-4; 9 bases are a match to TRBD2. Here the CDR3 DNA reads TGTGCCAGCAGTTTAATACTAGCGGGTCGAGAGACCCAGTACTTC. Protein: CASSLILAGRETQYF.